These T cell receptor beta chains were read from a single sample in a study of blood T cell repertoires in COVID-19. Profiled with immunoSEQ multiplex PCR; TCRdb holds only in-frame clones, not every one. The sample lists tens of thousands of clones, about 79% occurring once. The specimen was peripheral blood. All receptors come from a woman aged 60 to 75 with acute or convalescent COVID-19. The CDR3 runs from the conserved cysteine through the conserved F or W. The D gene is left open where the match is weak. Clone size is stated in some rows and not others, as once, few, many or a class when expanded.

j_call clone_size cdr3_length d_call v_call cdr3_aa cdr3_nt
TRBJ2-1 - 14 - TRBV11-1 CASSFKSFSNEQFF TGTGCCAGCAGCTTCAAGAGTTTTAGCAATGAGCAGTTCTTC
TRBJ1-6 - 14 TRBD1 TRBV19 CASSRGQYNSPLHF TGTGCCAGTAGTAGGGGACAGTATAATTCACCCCTCCACTTT
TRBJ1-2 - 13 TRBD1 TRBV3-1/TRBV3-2 CASSHDRADGYTF TGTGCCAGCAGCCACGACAGGGCCGATGGCTACACCTTC
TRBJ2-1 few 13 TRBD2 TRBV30 CALAGAIVNEQFF TGTGCCTTAGCGGGAGCTATTGTCAATGAGCAGTTCTTC
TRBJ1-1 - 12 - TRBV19 CASSQGSPEAFF TGTGCCAGTAGCCAGGGCAGCCCTGAAGCTTTCTTT
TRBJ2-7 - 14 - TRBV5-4 CASSLEAGIAEQYF TGTGCCAGCAGCTTGGAGGCAGGGATCGCCGAGCAGTACTTC
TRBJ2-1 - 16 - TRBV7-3 CASSPQGVGSYNEQFF TGTGCCAGCAGCCCCCAAGGGGTAGGATCCTACAATGAGCAGTTCTTC
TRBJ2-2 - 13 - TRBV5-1 CASSAAGVRELFF TGCGCCAGCAGCGCGGCCGGCGTGAGGGAGCTGTTTTTT
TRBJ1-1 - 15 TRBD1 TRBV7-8 CASNRGAGAYTEAFF TGTGCCAGCAACAGGGGGGCAGGGGCCTACACTGAAGCTTTCTTT
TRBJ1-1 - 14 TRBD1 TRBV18 CASSLDRVDTEAFF TGTGCCAGCTCCCTGGACAGGGTGGACACTGAAGCTTTCTTT
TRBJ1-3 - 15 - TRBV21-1 CASNRRRVSGNTIYF TGTGCCAGCAATCGAAGGAGAGTCTCTGGAAACACCATATATTTT
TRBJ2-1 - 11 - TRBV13 CASTNLGEQFF TGTGCCAGCACCAACCTCGGTGAGCAGTTCTTC
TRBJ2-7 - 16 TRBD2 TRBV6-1 CASSEAPSGMLYEQYF TGTGCCAGCAGTGAAGCGCCTAGCGGGATGCTCTACGAGCAGTACTTC
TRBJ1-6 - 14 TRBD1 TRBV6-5 CASIQGGGNSPLHF TGTGCCAGCATCCAGGGGGGTGGAAATTCACCCCTCCACTTT
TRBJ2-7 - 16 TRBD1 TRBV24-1 CATSDATGGSSYEQYF TGTGCCACCAGTGACGCTACAGGGGGTTCCTCCTACGAGCAGTACTTC
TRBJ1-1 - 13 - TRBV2 CASQFTLNTEAFF TGTGCCAGCCAGTTTACCTTGAACACTGAAGCTTTCTTT
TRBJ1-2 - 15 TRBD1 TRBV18 CASSPGTGETNGYTF TGTGCCAGCTCACCAGGGACAGGGGAGACGAATGGCTACACCTTC
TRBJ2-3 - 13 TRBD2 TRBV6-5 CASSRAGVLSQYF TGTGCCAGCAGTCGAGCGGGAGTTTTATCGCAGTATTTT
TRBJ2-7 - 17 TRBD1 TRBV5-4 CASSLDAGGGSSYEQYF TGTGCCAGCAGCTTGGATGCAGGGGGTGGGAGCTCCTACGAGCAGTACTTC
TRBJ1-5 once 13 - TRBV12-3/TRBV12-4 CASSLSGNQPQHF TGTGCCAGCAGTTTGTCGGGTAATCAGCCCCAGCATTTT
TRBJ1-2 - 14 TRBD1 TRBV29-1 CSVGQGAKTGGYTF TGCAGCGTTGGTCAGGGGGCAAAAACGGGTGGCTACACCTTC
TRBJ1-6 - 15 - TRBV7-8 CASSSGQTYNSPLHF TGTGCCAGCAGCTCAGGACAGACATATAATTCACCCCTCCACTTT
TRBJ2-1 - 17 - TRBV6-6 CASSPGGTNRGFNEQFF TGTGCCAGCAGTCCTGGAGGGACGAACCGGGGGTTCAATGAGCAGTTCTTC
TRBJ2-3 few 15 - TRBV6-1 CASSEAEGRADTQYF TGTGCCAGCAGTGAAGCGGAGGGCCGGGCAGATACGCAGTATTTT
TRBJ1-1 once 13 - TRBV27 CASSFGPDSEAFF TGTGCCAGCAGTTTTGGGCCGGACTCTGAAGCTTTCTTT
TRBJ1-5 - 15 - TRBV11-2 CASSLDTGGNQPQHF TGTGCCAGCAGCTTAGATACGGGGGGGAATCAGCCCCAGCATTTT
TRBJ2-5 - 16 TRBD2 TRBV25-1 CASSESGAGGRETQYF TGTGCCAGCAGTGAATCTGGAGCGGGAGGACGGGAGACCCAGTACTTC
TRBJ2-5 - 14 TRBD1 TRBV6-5 CASRTGGFQGAQYF TGTGCCAGCAGAACAGGGGGGTTTCAGGGAGCCCAGTACTTC
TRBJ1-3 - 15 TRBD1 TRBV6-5 CASRDRDIFGNTIYF TGTGCCAGCAGGGACAGGGACATTTTTGGAAACACCATATATTTT
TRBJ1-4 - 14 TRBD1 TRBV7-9 CASSFEGQHGKLFF TGTGCCAGCAGCTTCGAGGGACAGCATGGAAAACTGTTTTTT
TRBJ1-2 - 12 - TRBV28 CAAEGTFYGYTF TGTGCAGCGGAGGGGACTTTCTATGGCTACACCTTC
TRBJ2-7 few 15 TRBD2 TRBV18 CASSPRLAGIYEQYF TGTGCCAGCTCACCACGACTAGCGGGGATCTACGAGCAGTACTTC
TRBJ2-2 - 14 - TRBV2 CASSVGPNTGELFF TGTGCCAGCAGTGTGGGGCCGAACACCGGGGAGCTGTTTTTT
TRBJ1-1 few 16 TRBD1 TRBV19 CATWDRGKRLVTEAFF TGTGCCACCTGGGACAGGGGTAAACGTCTGGTCACTGAAGCTTTCTTT
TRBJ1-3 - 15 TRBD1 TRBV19 CASRRQGNSGNTIYF TGTGCCAGTAGAAGACAGGGAAACTCTGGAAACACCATATATTTT
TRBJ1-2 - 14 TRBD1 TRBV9 CASSNRQGATGYTF TGTGCCAGCAGCAATAGACAGGGGGCAACTGGCTACACCTTC
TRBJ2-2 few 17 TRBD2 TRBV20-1 CSASSGTSGGNTGELFF TGCAGTGCTAGTTCCGGGACTAGCGGGGGGAACACCGGGGAGCTGTTTTTT
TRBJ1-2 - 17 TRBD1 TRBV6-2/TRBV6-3 CASSQMAGTGMELGYTF TGTGCCAGCAGCCAAATGGCCGGGACAGGGATGGAGCTTGGCTACACCTTC
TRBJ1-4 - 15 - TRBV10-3 CAISPQGNGDEKLFF TGTGCCATCAGTCCGCAGGGGAACGGGGATGAAAAACTGTTTTTT
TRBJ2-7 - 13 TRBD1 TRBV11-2 CASTSDRVDEQYF TGTGCCAGCACCTCTGACAGGGTCGACGAGCAGTACTTC
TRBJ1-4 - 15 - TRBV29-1 CSVRRGSATNEKLFF TGCAGCGTCCGAAGGGGTTCCGCAACTAATGAAAAACTGTTTTTT
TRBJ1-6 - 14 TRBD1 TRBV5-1 CASSLTGGNSPLHF TGCGCCAGCAGCTTGACAGGGGGTAATTCACCCCTCCACTTT
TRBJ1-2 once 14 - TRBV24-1 CATSDLSRDYGYTF TGTGCCACCAGTGATTTGTCCAGGGACTATGGCTACACCTTC
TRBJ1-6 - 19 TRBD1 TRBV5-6 CASSSDRDGGGDYNSPLHF TGTGCCAGCAGCTCTGACAGGGATGGAGGAGGAGATTATAATTCACCCCTCCACTTT
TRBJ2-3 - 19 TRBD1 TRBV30 CAWSVSGQAPSSSTDTQYF TGTGCCTGGAGTGTCAGCGGACAGGCCCCTAGCTCTAGCACAGATACGCAGTATTTT
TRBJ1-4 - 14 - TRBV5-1 CASSLGYTNEKLFF TGCGCCAGCAGCCTGGGCTATACTAATGAAAAACTGTTTTTT
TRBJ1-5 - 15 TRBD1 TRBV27 CASRRGQGVFQPQHF TGTGCCAGCAGGAGGGGACAGGGAGTTTTTCAGCCCCAGCATTTT
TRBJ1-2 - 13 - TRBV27 CASSLERNYGYTF TGTGCCAGCAGTTTAGAGCGGAACTATGGCTACACCTTC
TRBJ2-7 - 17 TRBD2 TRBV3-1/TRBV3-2 CASSQPKLAGVKGEQYF TGTGCCAGCAGCCAACCTAAATTAGCGGGAGTTAAGGGCGAGCAGTACTTC
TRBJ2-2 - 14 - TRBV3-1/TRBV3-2 CASSRTTNTGELFF TGTGCCAGCAGCCGTACAACGAACACCGGGGAGCTGTTTTTT
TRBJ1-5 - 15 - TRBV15 CATSRGGGSNQPQHF TGTGCCACCAGCAGAGGAGGGGGAAGCAATCAGCCCCAGCATTTT
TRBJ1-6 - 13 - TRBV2 CASRAAVNSPLHF TGTGCCAGCAGAGCGGCGGTTAATTCACCCCTCCACTTT
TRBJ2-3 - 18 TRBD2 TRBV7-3 CASSLSSGGIPSTDTQYF TGTGCCAGCAGCTTATCTAGCGGGGGCATTCCTAGCACAGATACGCAGTATTTT
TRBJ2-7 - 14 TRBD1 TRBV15 CATSRGQGGFEQYF TGTGCCACCAGCAGAGGACAGGGGGGTTTCGAGCAGTACTTC
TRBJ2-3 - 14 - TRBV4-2 CASSQAGSTDTQYF TGTGCCAGCAGCCAAGCAGGGAGCACAGATACGCAGTATTTT
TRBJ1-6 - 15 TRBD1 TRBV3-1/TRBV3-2 CASSLGQGGNSPLHF TGTGCCAGCAGCCTGGGACAGGGCGGGAATTCACCCCTCCACTTT